Following are 24 T cell receptor beta chains from one sample sequenced in a study of T-cell memory formation after mild COVID-19. TCRdb re-derived calls from the 5' RACE reads in MiXCR, one entry per CDR3 protein. The sample holds roughly 130,000 distinct CDR3 sequences, 16% seen once. Sequenced input: PBMCs or a T cell subset sorted from them (not recorded which). The receptor set was obtained from an adult woman who had mild COVID-19 (a few samples of this study predate the infection). Cell type and time point are not known.

This clonotype was counted many times. The chain uses TRBV4-2 and TRBJ2-3; D gene ambiguous. V lost 0 bases to trimming and J lost 1 base, with 8 bases between them. The CDR3 covers 15 residues. The V gene's germline CDR1 is LGHNA and CDR2 YNFKEQ. The CDR3 coding sequence is TGTGCCAGCAGCCAAGATTTACGAGGCACAGATACGCAGTATTTT. As protein: CASSQDLRGTDTQYF.

This clonotype appeared once. The chain has TRBV7-9 and TRBJ2-7; D is uncertain. In germline, CDR1 is SEHNR, CDR2 FQNEAQ (reference sequence). There are 14 residues in the CDR3. V was cut by 4 bases and J by 4 bases, with 14 bases left in between. CDR3 sequence: CASSSGPTGYEQYF. The CDR3 DNA sequence: TGTGCCAGCAGCTCAGGTCCTACCGGTTACGAGCAGTACTTC.

This clonotype was detected only a few times. CDR3 nucleotide sequence: TGTGCCAGCAGTTCAAGACACTTACGAGAGACCCAGTACTTC. Its protein product is CASSSRHLRETQYF. The V call is TRBV12-3 or TRBV12-4, the J call TRBJ2-5; D uncertain. Between the trimmed V and J ends, which lost 4 bases and 4 bases, there was a span of 13 bases. This CDR3 region has 14 residues.

This clonotype was seen a handful of times. The chain combines TRBV4-1 with TRBJ2-7; TRBD1 aligns across 7 bases. The junction had 5 bases not matched to a gene; V was cut back by 0 bases and J by 3 bases. Germline CDR1 reads MGHRA; CDR2 reads YSYEKL. CDR3 length equals 15 residues. The CDR3 DNA sequence: TGCGCCAGCAGCCAAGATCCAGGGACAGTCTACGAGCAGTACTTC. It yields the protein CASSQDPGTVYEQYF.

The V and J genes are TRBV29-1 and TRBJ2-3, with 9 bases that match TRBD2. The CDR3 is 16 amino acids. V gave up 6 bases and J gave up 0 bases; unmatched junction bases: 10. The germline V gene has CDR1 SQVTM and CDR2 ANQGSEA. CDR3 loop: CSVRGLTSGSTDTQYF. Here the CDR3 DNA reads TGCAGCGTCCGAGGGCTCACTAGCGGGAGCACAGATACGCAGTATTTT.

This clonotype has more than one count but fewer than ten. The chain employs TRBV10-2 and TRBJ2-1; unclear D gene. This CDR3 comprises 10 residues. Germline V lookup: CDR1 WSHSY, CDR2 SAAADI. Trimming removed 6 bases at V and 5 bases at J, with 2 bases between. CDR3 region: CASRDNEQFF. CDR3 in DNA: TGCGCCAGCAGGGACAATGAGCAGTTCTTC.

This clonotype was observed a handful of times. The chain uses TRBV12-3 or TRBV12-4 and TRBJ1-4; no definite D call. Between the trimmed V and J ends, which lost 0 bases and 4 bases, there was a span of 9 bases. The length of the CDR3 is 15 residues. This chain's CDR3 is CASSLAWQFNEKLFF. CDR3 coding DNA: TGTGCCAGCAGTTTAGCGTGGCAGTTTAATGAAAAACTGTTTTTT.

This clonotype came up a few times. The J gene is TRBJ2-2, the V gene TRBV5-1; no definite D call. V shed 3 bases and J shed 6 bases, with 9 bases lying between them. The CDR3 is 13 amino acids. Germline values: CDR1 SGHRS, CDR2 YFSETQ. The CDR3 nucleotides are TGCGCCAGCAGCTCCTCCGAGGCCGGGGAGCTGTTTTTT. This encodes CASSSSEAGELFF.

The sample holds a few counts of this clonotype. The genes are TRBV7-6 and TRBJ1-1; D possibly corresponds to TRBD1 (6 bases). The germline V and J ends were trimmed by 0 bases and 4 bases, with 12 bases remaining between them. The CDR3 length is 15 residues. The V gene's germline CDR1 is SGHVS and CDR2 FNYEAQ. CDR3 residues: CASSLATGMSTEAFF. The DNA for the CDR3 is TGTGCCAGCAGCTTAGCGACAGGTATGAGCACTGAAGCTTTCTTT.

This clonotype appeared a few times. The chain carries TRBV11-2 and TRBJ2-4; 7 bases agree with TRBD2. CDR3 length: 13 residues. Trimming removed 1 base from V and 10 bases from J; junction bases left unmatched: 4. Germline values: CDR1 SGHAT, CDR2 FQNNGV. The CDR3 protein is CASSLASGVIQYF. The CDR3 DNA sequence: TGTGCCAGCAGCTTAGCCAGCGGGGTTATTCAGTACTTC.

A few counts support this clonotype. The chain employs TRBV25-1 and TRBJ2-3; 11 nucleotides agree with TRBD2. CDR1 and CDR2 from the germline V gene are MGHDK and SYGVNS. The length of the CDR3 is 18 residues. V shed 2 bases and J 6 bases; nucleotides not matched to a gene: 13. CDR3 in DNA: TGTGCCAGCAGTGAACCCCGGGATCGACTAGCGGGGAGGGATACGCAGTATTTT. Translated, it gives CASSEPRDRLAGRDTQYF.

The gene calls are TRBV12-3 or TRBV12-4 and TRBJ2-7, with no clear D. The CDR3 is 13 amino acids. Trimming removed 6 bases at V and 6 bases at J, with 15 bases between. For the CDR3, the DNA is TGTGCCAGCAGCTCGTCCCCACCCAGCGAGCAGTACTTC. Its protein product is CASSSSPPSEQYF.

The V call is TRBV7-2, the J call TRBJ1-2, with unresolved D. CDR1 and CDR2 from the germline V gene are SGHTA and FQGNSA. The CDR3 runs 12 residues. V was pared by 4 bases and J by 0 bases, with 3 bases between. The CDR3 reads CASSSTNYGYTF. As DNA, the CDR3 is TGTGCCAGCAGCTCAACTAACTATGGCTACACCTTC. Drawing the rest from reference TRBV7-2 and TRBJ1-2, the complete variable domain is GAGVSQSPSNKVTEKGKDVELRCDPISGHTALYWYRQSLGQGLEFLIYFQGNSAPDKSGLPSDRFSAERTGGSVSTLTIQRTQQEDSAVYLCASSSTNYGYTFGSGTRLTVV.

This chain uses TRBV3-1 with TRBJ2-1; 8 positions agree with TRBD2. From germline, CDR1 is LGHDT and CDR2 YNNKEL (reference sequence). The CDR3 length is 12 residues. J gave up 15 bases and V 2 bases, and 6 bases lay outside the gene matches. This CDR3 reads CASSQQGLAWFF. For the CDR3, the DNA is TGTGCCAGCAGCCAACAAGGACTAGCATGGTTCTTC.

This clonotype has more than one count but fewer than ten. The chain links TRBV24-1 to TRBJ2-5; 8 bases are shared with TRBD2. Germline values: CDR1 KGHDR, CDR2 SFDVKD. The CDR3 sequence is 14 residues long. Losses at the gene ends were 6 bases for V and 2 bases for J; bases not matched to a gene: 4. CDR3 sequence: CATSSSGPQETQYF. Here the CDR3 DNA reads TGTGCCACCAGTTCTAGCGGGCCTCAAGAGACCCAGTACTTC.

There are a few counts of this clonotype. As DNA, the CDR3 is TGTGCCAGCAGAACCCCCCGGGACAGGGCCGAAGTCCCCCTCCACTTT. This sequence encodes CASRTPRDRAEVPLHF. V and J are TRBV6-6 and TRBJ1-6, with 9 bases lining up with TRBD1. Germline V gene lookup returns CDR1 MNHNY and CDR2 SVGAGI (reference sequence). This CDR3 contains 16 residues. The ends lost 6 bases at V and 13 bases at J; junction bases unmatched: 16.

This clonotype was counted only a few times. At one end the junction does not follow the germline gene, possibly because of a read error. This chain links TRBV14 with TRBJ2-1; tentative D call: TRBD2 (6 bases). Germline V gene lookup returns CDR1 SGHDN and CDR2 FVKESK. The CDR3 is made up of 14 amino acids. The CDR3 is CASCQLARYNEQFF. As DNA, the CDR3 is TGTGCCAGCTGCCAGCTAGCGAGGTACAATGAGCAGTTCTTC.

Many counts were recorded for this clonotype. The V gene is TRBV7-8, the J gene TRBJ2-3; TRBD2 matches 12 bases. The V segment lost 3 bases and the J segment 4 bases; nucleotides outside the gene matches: 5. The CDR3 has 16 residues. Germline-derived CDR1 and CDR2 are SGHVS and FQNEAQ. CDR3 nucleotide sequence: TGTGCCAGCAGCTTTACTAGCGGGGGGAGTGCAGATACGCAGTATTTT. Protein sequence: CASSFTSGGSADTQYF.

This chain links TRBV6-5 with TRBJ2-5, with 15 bases matching TRBD2. The CDR3 contains 15 residues. V shed 4 bases and J 6 bases; nucleotides not matched to a gene: 3. Germline V gives CDR1 MNHEY, CDR2 SVGAGI. CDR3 DNA sequence: TGTGCCAGCAGTTTCGGGACTAGCGGGAGGAAGACCCAGTACTTC. As protein: CASSFGTSGRKTQYF.

The rearrangement uses TRBV4-3 and TRBJ2-1, with unresolved D. CDR1 and CDR2 (germline): LGHNA, YSLEER. V lost 0 bases, J lost 4 bases, and 10 bases lay in between. The CDR3 has 15 residues. CDR3 protein: CASSQDSYTYNEQFF. The CDR3 bases are TGCGCCAGCAGCCAAGATAGCTATACTTACAATGAGCAGTTCTTC.

This clonotype has more than one count but fewer than ten. The chain has TRBV5-1 and TRBJ1-3; 12 bases match TRBD1. Germline lookup yields CDR1 SGHRS and CDR2 YFSETQ. The junction had 10 bases not matched to a gene; V was cut back by 4 bases and J by 8 bases. This CDR3 spans 16 amino acids. Written as DNA, the CDR3 is TGCGCCAGCAGCCTCGCCGCGGGACAGGGGGCGGACACCATATATTTT. It encodes CASSLAAGQGADTIYF.

This clonotype appeared a few times. As DNA, the CDR3 is TGTGCCAGCAGCTTAGCGATGGGCACAGATACGCAGTATTTT. Encoded protein: CASSLAMGTDTQYF. The chain is built from TRBV7-9 and TRBJ2-3; D is unresolved. Germline values: CDR1 SEHNR, CDR2 FQNEAQ (reference sequence). This CDR3 is built from 14 residues. Trimming left V 0 bases short and J 1 base short, with 5 bases between.

J is TRBJ2-2 and V is TRBV13, with unresolved D. Germline CDR1 PRHDT, CDR2 FYEKMQ (reference sequence). The CDR3 is made up of 15 amino acids. V shed 6 bases and J shed 0 bases, with 11 bases lying between them. CDR3 in amino acids: CASSHPGTNTGELFF. Written as DNA, the CDR3 is TGTGCCAGCAGTCATCCAGGAACGAACACCGGGGAGCTGTTTTTT.

V is TRBV5-1 and J is TRBJ2-5; D ambiguous. V was cut by 0 bases and J by 4 bases, with 13 bases left in between. Germline CDR1 reads SGHRS; CDR2 reads YFSETQ. The CDR3 runs 15 residues. CDR3 residues: CASSLGQPSGETQYF. The CDR3 nucleotides are TGCGCCAGCAGCTTGGGCCAACCGTCCGGAGAGACCCAGTACTTC.